The next 21 T cell receptor beta chains were all read from a single sample in a study of patients and donors after allogeneic stem cell transplantation. TCRdb reprocessed the RT-PCR reads via MiXCR and lists one record per CDR3 protein. The data show more than 850,000 distinct CDR3 sequences, with around 17% seen just once and 5% to 6.5% held by the top ten. The sample comprised blood, either unsorted or a sorted T cell fraction (not recorded which). Receptors originate from a human donor who was either an allogeneic HSCT recipient or a stem cell or donor lymphocyte infusion donor (not recorded which). It is not recorded whose cells these are; they may come from a transplant donor.

V and J are TRBV5-1 and TRBJ2-7; D tentatively reads TRBD1 or TRBD2 (6 bases each). V was pared by 4 bases and J by 5 bases, with 13 bases between. The germline V gene has CDR1 SGHRS and CDR2 YFSETQ. This CDR3 has 13 residues. DNA of the CDR3: TGCGCCAGCAGCGCGACCGGGGGCCACGAGCAGTACTTC. This codes for CASSATGGHEQYF.

This clonotype has more than one count but fewer than ten. The chain recombines TRBV6-1 with TRBJ1-5, with TRBD1 matching over 9 bases. The germline gives CDR1 MNHNS, CDR2 SASEGT. This CDR3 is built from 16 residues. After removal of 5 bases from V and 1 base from J, the junction contained 6 bases not matched to a gene. CDR3 bases: TGTGCCAGCAGTCAGGGACAGGGAAAGAGCAATCAGCCCCAGCATTTT. Translated: CASSQGQGKSNQPQHF.

The rearrangement uses TRBV4-3 and TRBJ1-2; D perhaps matches TRBD1 (5 bases). The ends were cut back, 4 bases at V and 4 bases at J, with 13 bases in the middle. CDR1 LGHNA and CDR2 YSLEER come from the germline V gene. CDR3 length: 14 amino acids. As DNA, the CDR3 is TGCGCCAGCAGCCCCGCCCGGGGCCTCTATGGCTACACCTTC. Its protein product is CASSPARGLYGYTF.

This clonotype appeared a few times. The rearrangement uses TRBV7-9 and TRBJ1-1, with D perhaps TRBD1 (5 bases). CDR1 and CDR2 from the germline V gene are SEHNR and FQNEAQ (reference sequence). Trimming removed 8 bases at V and 5 bases at J, with 12 bases between. The CDR3 has 12 amino acids. The CDR3 nucleotides read TGTGCCAGCCTTCAGGGAGGAACTGAAGCTTTCTTT. Its protein product is CASLQGGTEAFF.

This clonotype has more than one count but fewer than ten. The chain links TRBV6-1 to TRBJ2-5; no clear D gene. Germline V gene sequence: CDR1 MNHNS, CDR2 SASEGT. The CDR3 runs to 13 residues. Trimming shortened V by 2 bases and J by 4 bases, and 8 bases separated the two germline ends. The CDR3, as DNA: TGTGCCAGCAGTGAACGGTTCGTAGAGACCCAGTACTTC. As protein: CASSERFVETQYF.

J is TRBJ1-2 and V is TRBV4-3; 7 nucleotides align to TRBD1. Per the germline V gene, CDR1 is LGHNA and CDR2 is YSLEER. The CDR3 is 15 amino acids. After removal of 5 bases from V and 5 bases from J, the junction contained 11 bases not matched to a gene. The CDR3 DNA sequence: TGCGCCAGCAGCTACCTCGAACAGGGGAGTTATGGCTACACCTTC. Amino acid sequence: CASSYLEQGSYGYTF.

V gene TRBV2 combines with J gene TRBJ1-2; D perhaps matches TRBD1 (6 bases). The CDR3 is 13 residues long. V lost 7 bases, J lost 3 bases, and 12 bases lay in between. Looked up from germline, CDR1 is SNHLY and CDR2 is FYNNEI. The DNA of the CDR3 is TGTGCCAGCATCGGACAGCCCTACTATGGCTACACCTTC. This encodes CASIGQPYYGYTF.

This clonotype has at least ten counts. V is TRBV20-1 and J is TRBJ1-2; 7 nucleotides line up with TRBD1. Germline lookup yields CDR1 DFQATT and CDR2 SNEGSKA (reference sequence). This CDR3 comprises 14 residues. The trim removed 2 bases at V and 2 bases at J, leaving 5 bases unmatched. In nucleotides, the CDR3 is TGCAGTGCTAGACACAGGGGCCGAAACTATGGCTACACCTTC. Protein product: CSARHRGRNYGYTF.

The chain uses TRBV3-1 and TRBJ2-5; possibly TRBD1 or TRBD2 for D (6 bases each). The ends were cut back, 6 bases at V and 4 bases at J, with 9 bases in the middle. This CDR3 spans 12 amino acids. Germline CDR1 LGHDT, CDR2 YNNKEL (reference sequence). This chain's CDR3 is CASRKGGETQYF. The CDR3 nucleotides read TGTGCCAGCAGGAAGGGGGGAGAGACCCAGTACTTC.

The chain links TRBV7-5 to TRBJ2-7; the table's D call of TRBD2 was not tested on the DNA. TRBV7-5 is classified as a pseudogene. The CDR3 sequence is 17 residues long. This chain's CDR3 is CIYVPEAPSGGTYEQYF. DNA of the CDR3: TGTATCTATGTGCCAGAAGCTCCCAGCGGGGGGACCTACGAGCAGTACTTC.

The chain couples TRBV7-6 to TRBJ2-2, with D possibly called TRBD1 or TRBD2 (5 bases each). In germline, CDR1 is SGHVS, CDR2 FNYEAQ. Trimming cost V 5 bases and J 4 bases, with 14 bases left between them. The CDR3 has 15 amino acids. CDR3 DNA sequence: TGTGCCAGCAGCCTACCGGGGCTGGGCACCGGGGAGCTGTTTTTT. It codes for CASSLPGLGTGELFF.

This clonotype occurred a few times. The gene calls are TRBV5-5 and TRBJ2-1; 9 bases are a match to TRBD2. CDR1 is SGHKS and CDR2 is YYEKEE in the germline V gene (reference sequence). V shed 7 bases and J 7 bases; nucleotides not matched to a gene: 18. The CDR3 has 17 amino acids. As DNA, the CDR3 is TGTGCCAGCCCCCCGGACCTACTAGCGGGCGAAAAGAATGAGCAGTTCTTC. Protein: CASPPDLLAGEKNEQFF.

This chain uses TRBV12-3 or TRBV12-4 with TRBJ2-6; the D gene is possibly TRBD2 (5 bases). V was pared by 8 bases and J by 17 bases, with 16 bases between. There are 11 residues in the CDR3. Here the CDR3 reads CASVTGSKLTF. CDR3 coding DNA: TGTGCCAGCGTTACGGGGTCCAAGTTGACTTTC.

This chain links TRBV25-1 with TRBJ2-2; D gene unclear. V lost 3 bases and J 4 bases, leaving 12 bases between the germline ends. The CDR3 loop spans 15 amino acids. Germline V gives CDR1 MGHDK, CDR2 SYGVNS. The CDR3 spells CASSDPATSTGELFF. The CDR3 DNA reads as TGTGCCAGCAGTGACCCCGCTACGAGCACCGGGGAGCTGTTTTTT.

This clonotype was detected many times. The chain has TRBV12-3 or TRBV12-4 and TRBJ2-2; possible D gene TRBD1, 6 bases. This CDR3 is built from 13 residues. V dropped 7 bases and J dropped 4 bases, with 10 bases sitting between them. CDR3 residues: CASNTGSTGELFF. CDR3 nucleotides: TGTGCCAGCAATACAGGGTCCACCGGGGAGCTGTTTTTT.

This clonotype was observed many times. The chain has TRBV12-3 or TRBV12-4 and TRBJ2-7, with a weak D call TRBD2 (6 bases). The CDR3 loop spans 11 amino acids. V dropped 4 bases and J dropped 7 bases, with 8 bases sitting between them. CDR3 sequence: CASSYREEQYF. DNA for the CDR3: TGTGCCAGCAGTTACCGGGAGGAGCAGTACTTC.

The J gene is TRBJ2-1, the V gene TRBV2; D is possibly TRBD1 (5 bases). V was pared by 2 bases and J by 15 bases, with 11 bases between. CDR1 SNHLY and CDR2 FYNNEI come from the germline V gene. The CDR3 has 11 residues. CDR3 amino acids: CASSEQGTLFF. The CDR3 DNA sequence: TGTGCCAGCAGTGAACAGGGAACCCTGTTCTTC.

Ten or more counts support this clonotype. The V call is TRBV7-6, the J call TRBJ1-4; TRBD1 might be the D (5 bases). Germline CDR1 is SGHVS and CDR2 is FNYEAQ. The V end was cut by 2 bases, the J end by 5 bases, with 12 bases between. This CDR3 is 15 amino acids long. The CDR3 spells CASSLTGRRNEKLFF. The CDR3 nucleotides are TGTGCCAGCAGCTTAACGGGACGGAGGAATGAAAAACTGTTTTTT.

This clonotype came up a few times. The chain joins TRBV12-3 or TRBV12-4 to TRBJ1-5, with D unresolved. This CDR3 comprises 12 residues. The V end lost 4 bases, the J end lost 7 bases, and 8 bases lay between the germline ends. CDR3 sequence reads: CASSSGRQPQHF. CDR3 in DNA: TGTGCCAGCAGTTCCGGTAGGCAGCCCCAGCATTTT.

The V and J genes are TRBV20-1 and TRBJ1-1; TRBD1 agrees at 9 bases. The CDR3 extends over 18 amino acids. CDR1 and CDR2 (germline): DFQATT, SNEGSKA (reference sequence). V gave up 2 bases and J gave up 3 bases; unmatched junction bases: 16. The DNA for the CDR3 is TGCAGTGCTAGATCCAACTTAAACAGGGGGCGACGGGACACTGAAGCTTTCTTT. Its protein is CSARSNLNRGRRDTEAFF.

The gene calls are TRBV7-2 and TRBJ2-2; D is uncertain. Trimming cost V 5 bases and J 1 base, with 8 bases left between them. The CDR3 has 14 amino acids. The germline V gene has CDR1 SGHTA and CDR2 FQGNSA. The CDR3 bases are TGTGCCAGCAGCCCGAACTGGAACACCGGGGAGCTGTTTTTT. Residues: CASSPNWNTGELFF.